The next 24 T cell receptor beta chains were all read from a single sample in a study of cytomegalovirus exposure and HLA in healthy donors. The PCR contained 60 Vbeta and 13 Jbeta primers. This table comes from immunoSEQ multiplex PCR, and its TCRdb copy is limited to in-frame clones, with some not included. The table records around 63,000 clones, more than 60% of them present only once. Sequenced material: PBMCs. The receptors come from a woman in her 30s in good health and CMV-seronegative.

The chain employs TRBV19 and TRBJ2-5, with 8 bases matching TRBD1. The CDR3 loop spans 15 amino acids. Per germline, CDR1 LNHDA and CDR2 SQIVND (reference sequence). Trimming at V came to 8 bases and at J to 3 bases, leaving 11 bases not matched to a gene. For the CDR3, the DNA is TGTGCCAGTGTTATGGACAGGGCCTTTGAAGAGACCCAGTACTTC. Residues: CASVMDRAFEETQYF.

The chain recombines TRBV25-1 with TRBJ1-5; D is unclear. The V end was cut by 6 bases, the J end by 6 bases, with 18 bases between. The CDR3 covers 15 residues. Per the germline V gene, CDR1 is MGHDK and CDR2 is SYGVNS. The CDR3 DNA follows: TGTGCCAGCAGCACGGGAGCCTCGGGTGGTCAGCCCCAGCATTTT. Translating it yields CASSTGASGGQPQHF.

The CDR3 region has the DNA TGTGCCAGCGGGAGTAGACTAGCGGGAGTCCTCCTCACAGATACGCAGTATTTT. It specifies CASGSRLAGVLLTDTQYF. The V gene is TRBV5-4, the J gene TRBJ2-3; 12 bases align to TRBD2. The CDR3 sequence is 18 residues long. From germline, CDR1 is SGHNT and CDR2 YYREEE (reference sequence). V shed 7 bases and J 2 bases; nucleotides not matched to a gene: 14.

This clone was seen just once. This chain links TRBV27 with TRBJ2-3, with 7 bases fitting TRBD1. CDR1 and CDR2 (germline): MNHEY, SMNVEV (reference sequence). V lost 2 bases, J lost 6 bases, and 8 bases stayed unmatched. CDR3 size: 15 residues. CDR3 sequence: CASSLTGTALDTQYF. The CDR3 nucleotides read TGTGCCAGCAGTTTAACGGGGACAGCACTTGATACGCAGTATTTT.

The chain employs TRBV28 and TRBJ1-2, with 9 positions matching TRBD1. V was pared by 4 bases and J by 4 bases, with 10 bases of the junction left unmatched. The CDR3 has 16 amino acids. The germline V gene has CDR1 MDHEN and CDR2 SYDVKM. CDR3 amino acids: CASSSPVGTGIYGYTF. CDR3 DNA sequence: TGTGCCAGCAGTTCACCTGTTGGGACAGGGATCTATGGCTACACCTTC.

CDR3 sequence: CASSFVRETQYF. CDR3 sequence (DNA): TGTGCCAGCAGCTTTGTTCGGGAGACCCAGTACTTC. The V and J genes are TRBV2 and TRBJ2-5, with D unclear. With 6 bases removed from V and 5 bases from J, the gap between germline ends came to 10 bases. The germline V gene encodes CDR1 SNHLY and CDR2 FYNNEI. This CDR3 is built from 12 residues. The full variable domain, its missing parts supplied by reference TRBV2 and TRBJ2-5, is EPEVTQTPSHQVTQMGQEVILRCVPISNHLYFYWYRQILGQKVEFLVSFYNNEISEKSEIFDDQFSVERPDGSNFTLKIRSTKLEDSAMYFCASSFVRETQYFGPGTRLLVL.

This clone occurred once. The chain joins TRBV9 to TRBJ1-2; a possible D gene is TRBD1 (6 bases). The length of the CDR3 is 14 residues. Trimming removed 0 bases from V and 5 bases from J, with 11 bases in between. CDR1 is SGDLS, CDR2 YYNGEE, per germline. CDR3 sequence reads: CASSVDQGSYGYTF. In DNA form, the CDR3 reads TGTGCCAGCAGCGTAGATCAGGGGAGTTATGGCTACACCTTC.

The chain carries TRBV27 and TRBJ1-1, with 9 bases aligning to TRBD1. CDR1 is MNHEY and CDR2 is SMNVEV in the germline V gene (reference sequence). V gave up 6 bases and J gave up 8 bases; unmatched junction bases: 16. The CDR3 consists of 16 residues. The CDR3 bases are TGTGCCAGCAGCGGGGTACAGGGGGCGCCGAGGGGGGAAGCTTTCTTT. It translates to CASSGVQGAPRGEAFF.

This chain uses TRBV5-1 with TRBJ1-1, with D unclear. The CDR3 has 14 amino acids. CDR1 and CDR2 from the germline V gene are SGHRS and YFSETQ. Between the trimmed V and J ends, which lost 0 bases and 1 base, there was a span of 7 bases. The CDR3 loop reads CASSLDGENTEAFF. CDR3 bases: TGCGCCAGCAGCTTGGACGGAGAGAACACTGAAGCTTTCTTT.

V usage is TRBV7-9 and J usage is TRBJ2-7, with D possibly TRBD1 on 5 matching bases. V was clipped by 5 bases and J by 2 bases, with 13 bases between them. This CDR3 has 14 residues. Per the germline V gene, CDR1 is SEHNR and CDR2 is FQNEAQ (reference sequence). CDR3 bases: TGTGCCAGCAGCCTTATGGTAGGGGCCTACGAGCAGTACTTC. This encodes CASSLMVGAYEQYF.

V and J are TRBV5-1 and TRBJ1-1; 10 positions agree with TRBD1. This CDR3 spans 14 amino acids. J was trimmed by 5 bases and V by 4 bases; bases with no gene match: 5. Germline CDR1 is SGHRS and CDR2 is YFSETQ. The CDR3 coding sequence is TGCGCCAGCAGCCGGGACAGGGGCGGGACTGAAGCTTTCTTT. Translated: CASSRDRGGTEAFF.

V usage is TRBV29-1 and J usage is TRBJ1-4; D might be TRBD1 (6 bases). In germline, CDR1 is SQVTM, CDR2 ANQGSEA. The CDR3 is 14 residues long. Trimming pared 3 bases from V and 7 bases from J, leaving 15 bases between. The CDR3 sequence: CSVEAHGGREKLFF. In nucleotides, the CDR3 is TGCAGCGTTGAGGCTCATGGGGGCCGTGAAAAACTGTTTTTT.

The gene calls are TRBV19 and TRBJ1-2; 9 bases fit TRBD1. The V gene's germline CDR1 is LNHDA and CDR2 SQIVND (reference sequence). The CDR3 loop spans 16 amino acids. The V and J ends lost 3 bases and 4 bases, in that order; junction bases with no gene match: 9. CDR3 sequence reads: CASSIPQQGAVYGYTF. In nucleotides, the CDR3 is TGTGCCAGTAGTATCCCCCAACAGGGGGCGGTCTATGGCTACACCTTC.

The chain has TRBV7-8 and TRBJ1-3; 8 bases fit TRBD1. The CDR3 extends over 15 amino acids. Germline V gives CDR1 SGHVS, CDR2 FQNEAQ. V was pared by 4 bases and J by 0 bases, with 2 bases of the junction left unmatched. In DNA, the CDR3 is TGTGCCAGCAGCTCTGGGACAGGCTCTGGAAACACCATATATTTT. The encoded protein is CASSSGTGSGNTIYF.

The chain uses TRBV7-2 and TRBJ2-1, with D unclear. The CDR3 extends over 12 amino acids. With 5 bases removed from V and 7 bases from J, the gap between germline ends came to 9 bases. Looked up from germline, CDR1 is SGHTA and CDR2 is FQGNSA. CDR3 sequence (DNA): TGTGCCAGCAGCGAACTTAGTAATGAGCAGTTCTTC. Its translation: CASSELSNEQFF. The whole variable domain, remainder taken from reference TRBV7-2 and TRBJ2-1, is GAGVSQSPSNKVTEKGKDVELRCDPISGHTALYWYRQSLGQGLEFLIYFQGNSAPDKSGLPSDRFSAERTGGSVSTLTIQRTQQEDSAVYLCASSELSNEQFFGPGTRLTVL.

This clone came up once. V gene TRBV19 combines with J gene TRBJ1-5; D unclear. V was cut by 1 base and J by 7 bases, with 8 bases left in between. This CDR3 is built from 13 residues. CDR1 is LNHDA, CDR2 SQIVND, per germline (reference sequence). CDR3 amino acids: CASSIGGGQPQHF. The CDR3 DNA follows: TGTGCCAGTAGTATAGGAGGAGGACAGCCCCAGCATTTT. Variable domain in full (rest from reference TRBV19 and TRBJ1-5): DGGITQSPKYLFRKEGQNVTLSCEQNLNHDAMYWYRQDPGQGLRLIYYSQIVNDFQKGDIAEGYSVSREKKESFPLTVTSAQKNPTAFYLCASSIGGGQPQHFGDGTRLSIL.

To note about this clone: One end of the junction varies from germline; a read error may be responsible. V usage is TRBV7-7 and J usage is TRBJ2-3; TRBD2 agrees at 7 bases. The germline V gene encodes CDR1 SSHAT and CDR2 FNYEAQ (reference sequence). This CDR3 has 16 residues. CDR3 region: CASSLPSGEATDTQYF. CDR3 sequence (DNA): TGTGCTAGCAGCTTACCTAGCGGAGAGGCCACAGATACGCAGTATTTT.

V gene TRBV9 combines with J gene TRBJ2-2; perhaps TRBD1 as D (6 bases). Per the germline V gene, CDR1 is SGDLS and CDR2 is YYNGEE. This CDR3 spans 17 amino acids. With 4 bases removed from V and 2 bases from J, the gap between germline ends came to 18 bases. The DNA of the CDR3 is TGTGCCAGCAGCCCCCATCCGACAGGTTCAAACACCGGGGAGCTGTTTTTT. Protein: CASSPHPTGSNTGELFF.

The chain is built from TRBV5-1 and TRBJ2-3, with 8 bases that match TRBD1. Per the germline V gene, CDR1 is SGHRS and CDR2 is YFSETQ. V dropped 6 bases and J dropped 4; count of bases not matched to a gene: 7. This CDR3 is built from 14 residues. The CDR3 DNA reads TGCGCCAGCACCGCGACAGGGGTCGCAGATACGCAGTATTTT. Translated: CASTATGVADTQYF. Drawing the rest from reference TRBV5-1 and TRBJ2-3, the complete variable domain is KAGVTQTPRYLIKTRGQQVTLSCSPISGHRSVSWYQQTPGQGLQFLFEYFSETQRNKGNFPGRFSGRQFSNSRSEMNVSTLELGDSALYLCASTATGVADTQYFGPGTRLTVL.

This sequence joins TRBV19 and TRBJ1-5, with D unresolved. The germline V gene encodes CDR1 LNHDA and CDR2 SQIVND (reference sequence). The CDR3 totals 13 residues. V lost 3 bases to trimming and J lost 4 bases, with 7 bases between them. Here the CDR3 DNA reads TGTGCCAGTAGTATGGACTGGAATCAGCCCCAGCATTTT. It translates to CASSMDWNQPQHF.

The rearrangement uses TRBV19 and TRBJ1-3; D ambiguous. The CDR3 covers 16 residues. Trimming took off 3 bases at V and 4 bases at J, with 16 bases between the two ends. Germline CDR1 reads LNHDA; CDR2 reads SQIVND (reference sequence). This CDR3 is CASSIWRGKSGNTIYF. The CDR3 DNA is TGTGCCAGTAGTATTTGGCGAGGAAAATCGGGAAACACCATATATTTT.

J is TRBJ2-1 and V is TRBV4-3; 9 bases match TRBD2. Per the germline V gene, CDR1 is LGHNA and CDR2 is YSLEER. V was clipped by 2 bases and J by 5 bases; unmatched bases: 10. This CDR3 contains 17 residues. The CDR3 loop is CASSQLRAGGYDNEQFF. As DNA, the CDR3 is TGCGCCAGCAGCCAACTCAGGGCGGGAGGGTACGACAATGAGCAGTTCTTC.

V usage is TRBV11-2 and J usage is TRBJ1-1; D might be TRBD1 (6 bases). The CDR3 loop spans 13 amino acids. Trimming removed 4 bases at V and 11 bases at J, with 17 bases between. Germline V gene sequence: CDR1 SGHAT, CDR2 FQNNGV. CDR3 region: CASSSLARGEAFF. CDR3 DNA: TGTGCCAGCAGCTCCCTGGCCAGGGGTGAGGCTTTCTTT. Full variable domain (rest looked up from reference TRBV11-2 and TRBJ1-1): EAGVAQSPRYKIIEKRQSVAFWCNPISGHATLYWYQQILGQGPKLLIQFQNNGVVDDSQLPKDRFSAERLKGVDSTLKIQPAKLEDSAVYLCASSSLARGEAFFGQGTRLTVV.

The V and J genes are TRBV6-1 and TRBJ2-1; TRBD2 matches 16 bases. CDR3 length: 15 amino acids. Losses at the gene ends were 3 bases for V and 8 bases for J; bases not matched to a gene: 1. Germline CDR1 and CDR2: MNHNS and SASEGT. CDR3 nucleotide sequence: TGTGCCAGCAGTGAGGGACTAGCGGGGGGGCATGAGCAGTTCTTC. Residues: CASSEGLAGGHEQFF.